Each of the 19 T cell receptor beta chains below was sequenced from the same sample in a study of blood T cell repertoires in COVID-19. Method: immunoSEQ multiplex PCR; TCRdb's copy keeps in-frame clones and lacks some. The sample lists almost 200,000 clones; roughly 90% were seen once. The sample taken for sequencing was PBMCs or T cells enriched from blood (not recorded which). All receptors come from a woman aged 18-35 years who had recovered from COVID-19.

The chain uses TRBV11-2 and TRBJ1-3; 7 positions match TRBD1. The V gene end was trimmed by 3 bases and the J gene end by 2 bases; junction bases not matched to a gene: 4. Looked up from germline, CDR1 is SGHAT and CDR2 is FQNNGV. The CDR3 length is 15 residues. CDR3 in DNA: TGTGCCAGCAGCTTGTGGGACAGCCCTGGAAACACCATATATTTT. It translates to CASSLWDSPGNTIYF.

This clone was seen only once. The rearrangement links TRBV29-1 to TRBJ2-7; D perhaps matches TRBD1 (6 bases). V lost 0 bases and J lost 3, with 15 bases in between. This CDR3 has 15 amino acids. CDR1 is SQVTM and CDR2 is ANQGSEA in the germline V gene. This CDR3 is CSVEDHGQGSYEQYF. The CDR3 DNA reads TGCAGCGTTGAAGATCATGGGCAGGGGAGCTACGAGCAGTACTTC.

In its sample, this clone was seen a few times. This chain uses TRBV6-7 with TRBJ1-4, with unresolved D. TRBV6-7 is an ORF, with its function uncertain. CDR3 size: 13 residues. Between the trimmed V and J ends, which lost 8 bases and 7 bases, there was a span of 14 bases. CDR3 coding DNA: TGTGCCAGCTTCTGGGCGGGCGGTGAAAAACTGTTTTTT. It translates to CASFWAGGEKLFF.

V gene TRBV21-1 combines with J gene TRBJ1-1; the table's D call of TRBD1 was not tested on the DNA. TRBV21-1 is a known pseudogene. CDR3 length equals 14 residues. DNA for the CDR3: TGTGCCAGCAGCAAAGACTGGGACAGGTCTTTTTGCATCTTT. This translates into CASSKDWDRSFCIF.

The chain has TRBV28 and TRBJ1-2; 9 nucleotides line up with TRBD1. Germline CDR1 and CDR2: MDHEN and SYDVKM. The CDR3 is made up of 15 amino acids. V shed 6 bases and J 5 bases; nucleotides not matched to a gene: 10. The CDR3: CASSPEYRGLYGYTF. CDR3 DNA sequence: TGTGCCAGCAGCCCCGAATACAGGGGGCTTTATGGCTACACCTTC.

In DNA, the CDR3 is TGCGCCAGCAGTGACTGTTTTTGGGGCACAGCTTACGAGCAGTACTTC. Its translation: CASSDCFWGTAYEQYF. The chain couples TRBV10-1 to TRBJ2-7; tentative D call: TRBD1 (5 bases). The V end was cut by 3 bases, the J end by 4 bases, with 19 bases between. The CDR3 consists of 16 residues. Germline loops: CDR1 WNHNN, CDR2 SYGVQD (reference sequence).

The CDR3 loop is CASSIGRTDYYGYTF. CDR3 bases: TGTGCCAGTAGTATAGGTCGGACAGATTACTATGGCTACACCTTC. The rearrangement joins TRBV19 to TRBJ1-2, with a weak D call TRBD1 (6 bases). Trimming removed 1 base from V and 3 bases from J, with 12 bases in between. Germline V gene sequence: CDR1 LNHDA, CDR2 SQIVND (reference sequence). The CDR3 contains 15 residues. Full variable domain (rest looked up from reference TRBV19 and TRBJ1-2): DGGITQSPKYLFRKEGQNVTLSCEQNLNHDAMYWYRQDPGQGLRLIYYSQIVNDFQKGDIAEGYSVSREKKESFPLTVTSAQKNPTAFYLCASSIGRTDYYGYTFGSGTRLTVV.

The chain recombines TRBV3-1 (or the pseudogene TRBV3-2) with TRBJ2-5, with D possibly TRBD1 on 5 matching bases. The CDR3 is 16 amino acids. Germline V CDR1 and CDR2: LGHDT, YNNKEL (reference sequence). V lost 5 bases and J lost 1, with 17 bases in between. CDR3 nucleotides: TGTGCCAGCAGCAGGGTGCAGGGTAGCTTCCAAGAGACCCAGTACTTC. This codes for CASSRVQGSFQETQYF.

The rearrangement uses TRBV10-2 and TRBJ2-6; D unclear. V lost 1 base, J lost 2 bases, and 9 bases lay in between. This CDR3 is 16 amino acids long. Germline V CDR1 and CDR2: WSHSY, SAAADI. The CDR3 coding sequence is TGCGCCAGCAGTGAGTATCGAGCCCCTGGGGCCAACGTCCTGACTTTC. Protein: CASSEYRAPGANVLTF.

This chain's CDR3 is CASRNGGAYGYTF. DNA for the CDR3: TGTGCCAGCAGGAACGGGGGGGCCTATGGCTACACCTTC. The chain uses TRBV6-5 and TRBJ1-2, with D perhaps TRBD1 (6 bases). V was shortened by 6 bases and J by 4 bases, with 12 bases between the two germline ends. CDR3 length equals 13 residues. CDR1 and CDR2 (germline): MNHEY, SVGAGI.

The chain joins TRBV2 to TRBJ2-4, with D possibly TRBD2 on 6 matching bases. The CDR3 runs 15 residues. The V gene's germline CDR1 is SNHLY and CDR2 FYNNEI. Trimming removed 3 bases at V and 0 bases at J, with 9 bases between. CDR3 in DNA: TGTGCCAGCAGTGAGGGGGGAATAGCCAAAAACATTCAGTACTTC. Translating it yields CASSEGGIAKNIQYF.

The chain recombines TRBV20-1 with TRBJ2-1; no definite D call. In germline, CDR1 is DFQATT, CDR2 SNEGSKA (reference sequence). The CDR3 sequence is 11 residues long. V lost 3 bases and J 6 bases, leaving 6 bases between the germline ends. CDR3 sequence: CSASPRNEQFF. DNA for the CDR3: TGCAGTGCTAGCCCCCGCAATGAGCAGTTCTTC.

This clone turned up a few times. The rearrangement joins TRBV6-5 to TRBJ1-6; maybe TRBD1 (5 bases). Germline lookup yields CDR1 MNHEY and CDR2 SVGAGI. V shed 7 bases and J shed 0 bases, with 10 bases lying between them. The CDR3 extends over 15 amino acids. For the CDR3, the DNA is TGTGCCAGCACCCAGGGTAGCTCCTATAATTCACCCCTCCACTTT. Translation: CASTQGSSYNSPLHF.

The chain combines TRBV6-4 with TRBJ1-5; TRBD1 might be the D (5 bases). The germline gives CDR1 MRHNA, CDR2 SNTAGT. The V gene lost 5 bases and the J gene lost 4 bases, with 18 bases spanning the gap. The CDR3 sequence is 16 residues long. Written as DNA, the CDR3 is TGTGCCAGCAGTCTATGGGACGGGGGGGAAAATCAGCCCCAGCATTTT. Encoded protein: CASSLWDGGENQPQHF.

The DNA of the CDR3 is TGCGCCAGCAGCTTGGGGGCTAGCGGGGCCAAAAACATTCAGTACTTC. This encodes CASSLGASGAKNIQYF. The chain has TRBV5-1 and TRBJ2-4; 8 bases fit TRBD2. This CDR3 has 16 residues. Per the germline V gene, CDR1 is SGHRS and CDR2 is YFSETQ. Losses at the gene ends were 0 bases for V and 1 base for J; bases not matched to a gene: 3.

This clone was counted between two and nine times. The chain's CDR3 is CAWSLFAYSPLHF. The CDR3 DNA follows: TGTGCCTGGAGTCTCTTCGCGTATTCACCCCTCCACTTT. This chain links TRBV30 with TRBJ1-6; D remains ambiguous. There are 13 residues in the CDR3. CDR1 is GTSNPN, CDR2 SVGIG, per germline (reference sequence). Deletions cut 2 bases from V and 8 bases from J, with 10 bases between. The whole variable domain, remainder taken from reference TRBV30 and TRBJ1-6, is SQTIHQWPATLVQPVGSPLSLECTVEGTSNPNLYWYRQAAGRGLQLLFYSVGIGQISSEVPQNLSASRPQDRQFILSSKKLLLSDSGFYLCAWSLFAYSPLHFGNGTRLTVT.

The chain joins TRBV6-5 to TRBJ1-2; weak D call: TRBD1 (5 bases). The CDR3 covers 14 residues. Trimming removed 2 bases at V and 0 bases at J, with 7 bases between. Germline V gene lookup returns CDR1 MNHEY and CDR2 SVGAGI. CDR3 sequence: CASSYAGANYGYTF. The DNA of the CDR3 is TGTGCCAGCAGTTACGCGGGGGCTAACTATGGCTACACCTTC.

This chain links TRBV5-6 with TRBJ2-1; D unresolved. Germline V gives CDR1 SGHDT, CDR2 YYEEEE. The V end was cut by 0 bases, the J end by 8 bases, with 24 bases between. The CDR3 is 18 residues long. The CDR3 DNA is TGTGCCAGCAGCTTGGAGTTCTTACCCAGGCCGTTCGTCCATGAGCAGTTCTTC. Encoded protein: CASSLEFLPRPFVHEQFF.

The chain employs TRBV19 and TRBJ2-7; a possible D gene is TRBD2 (5 bases). Germline V gene data show CDR1 as LNHDA and CDR2 as SQIVND (reference sequence). CDR3 length: 16 residues. Between the trimmed V and J ends, which lost 7 bases and 1 base, there was a span of 20 bases. CDR3 region: CASTPGRGRESYEQYF. The CDR3 DNA reads TGTGCCAGTACCCCAGGTCGGGGAAGGGAATCCTACGAGCAGTACTTC.